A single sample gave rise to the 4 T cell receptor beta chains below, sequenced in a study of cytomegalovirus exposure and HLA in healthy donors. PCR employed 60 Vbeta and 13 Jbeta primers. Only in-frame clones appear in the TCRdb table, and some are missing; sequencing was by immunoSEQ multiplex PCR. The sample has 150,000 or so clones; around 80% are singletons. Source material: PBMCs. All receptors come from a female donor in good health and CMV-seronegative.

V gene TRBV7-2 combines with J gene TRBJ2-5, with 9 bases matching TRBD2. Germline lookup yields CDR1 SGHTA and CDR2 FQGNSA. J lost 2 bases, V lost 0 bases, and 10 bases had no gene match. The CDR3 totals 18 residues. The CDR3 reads CASSLAAGGPRSQETQYF. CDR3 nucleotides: TGTGCCAGCAGCTTAGCGGCGGGGGGGCCAAGGTCTCAAGAGACCCAGTACTTC.

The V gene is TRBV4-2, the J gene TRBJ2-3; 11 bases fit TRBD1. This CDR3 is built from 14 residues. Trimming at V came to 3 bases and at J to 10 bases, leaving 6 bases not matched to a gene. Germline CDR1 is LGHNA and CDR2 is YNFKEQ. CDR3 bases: TGTGCCAGCAGCCAGGGACAGGGGGGGGATGCGCAGTATTTT. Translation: CASSQGQGGDAQYF.

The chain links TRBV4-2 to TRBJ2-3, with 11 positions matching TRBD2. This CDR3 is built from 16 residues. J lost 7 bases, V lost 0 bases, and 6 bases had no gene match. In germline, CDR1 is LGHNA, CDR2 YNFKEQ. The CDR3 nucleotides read TGTGCCAGCAGCCAAGATCCTAGCGGGGGGAGGAATACGCAGTATTTT. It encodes CASSQDPSGGRNTQYF.

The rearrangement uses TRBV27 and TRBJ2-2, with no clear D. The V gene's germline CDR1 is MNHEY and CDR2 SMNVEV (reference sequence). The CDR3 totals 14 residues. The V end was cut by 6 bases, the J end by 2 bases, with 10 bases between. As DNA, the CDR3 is TGTGCCAGCAGGCCCAGACAAAACACCGGGGAGCTGTTTTTT. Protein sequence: CASRPRQNTGELFF.